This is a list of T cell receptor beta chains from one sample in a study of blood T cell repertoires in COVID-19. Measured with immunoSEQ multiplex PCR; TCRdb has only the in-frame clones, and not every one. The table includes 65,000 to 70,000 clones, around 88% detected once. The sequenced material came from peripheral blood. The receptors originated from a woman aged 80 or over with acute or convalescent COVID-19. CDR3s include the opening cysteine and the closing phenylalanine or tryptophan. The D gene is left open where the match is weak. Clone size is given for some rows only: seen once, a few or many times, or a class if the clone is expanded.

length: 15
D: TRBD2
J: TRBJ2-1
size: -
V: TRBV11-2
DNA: TGTGCCAGCAGCTTAGATCGCGGGGGGGCCTATGAGCAGTTCTTC
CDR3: CASSLDRGGAYEQFF

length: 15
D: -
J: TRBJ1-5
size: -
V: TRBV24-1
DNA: TGTGCCACCAGTGACCCGCGGGGTGGCAATCAGCCCCAGCATTTT
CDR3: CATSDPRGGNQPQHF

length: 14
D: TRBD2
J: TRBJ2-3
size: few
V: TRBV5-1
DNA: TGCGCCAGCAGCCGCGGGGGGTCCACAGATACGCAGTATTTT
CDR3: CASSRGGSTDTQYF

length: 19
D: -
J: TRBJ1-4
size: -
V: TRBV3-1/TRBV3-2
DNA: TGTGCCAGCAGCCAAGACTATAGGACAGCGGACACAACTAATGAAAAACTGTTTTTT
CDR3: CASSQDYRTADTTNEKLFF

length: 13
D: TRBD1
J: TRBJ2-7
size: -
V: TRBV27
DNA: TGTGCCAGCAGGACAGGGGGGTTGTACGAGCAGTACTTC
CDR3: CASRTGGLYEQYF

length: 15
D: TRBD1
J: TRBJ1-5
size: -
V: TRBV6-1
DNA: TGTGCCAGCAGTGAAGTTGGGACAGGGGGGCAGCCCCAGCATTTT
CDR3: CASSEVGTGGQPQHF

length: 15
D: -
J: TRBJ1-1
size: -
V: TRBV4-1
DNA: TGCGCCAGCAGCGAGGAGGTCGCGAGGAACACTGAAGCTTTCTTT
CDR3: CASSEEVARNTEAFF

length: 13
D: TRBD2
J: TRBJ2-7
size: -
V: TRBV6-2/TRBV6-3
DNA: TGTGCCAGCAGTGGGGGGGGAATCCACGAGCAGTACTTC
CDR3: CASSGGGIHEQYF

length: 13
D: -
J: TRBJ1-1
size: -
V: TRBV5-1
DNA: TGCGCCAGCAACGAAATGGGGCAGGCTGAAGCTTTCTTT
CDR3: CASNEMGQAEAFF

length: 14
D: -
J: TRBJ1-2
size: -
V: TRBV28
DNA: TGTGCCAGCAGTTTAAAACAGACCTCTGGGGGCTACACCTTC
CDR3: CASSLKQTSGGYTF

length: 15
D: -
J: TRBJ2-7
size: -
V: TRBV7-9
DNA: TGTGCCAGCACCCCAACCCGGGGTCTATCCTACGAGCAGTACTTC
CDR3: CASTPTRGLSYEQYF

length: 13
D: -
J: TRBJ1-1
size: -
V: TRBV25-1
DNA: TGTGCCAGCAGTGACCTGGACAGCGTTGAAGCTTTCTTT
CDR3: CASSDLDSVEAFF

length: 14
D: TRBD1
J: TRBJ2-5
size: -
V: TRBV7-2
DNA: TGTGCCAGCAGCATTGACAGGGGGTTGCAGACCCAGTACTTC
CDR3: CASSIDRGLQTQYF

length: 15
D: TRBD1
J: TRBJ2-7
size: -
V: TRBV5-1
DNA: TGCGCCAGCAGCTTGGTCGGGGACAGAGGTACCGAGCAGTACTTC
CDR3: CASSLVGDRGTEQYF

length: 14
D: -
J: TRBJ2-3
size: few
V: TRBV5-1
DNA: TGCGCCAGCAGCTCCGGACTTTTCCCAGATACGCAGTATTTT
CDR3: CASSSGLFPDTQYF

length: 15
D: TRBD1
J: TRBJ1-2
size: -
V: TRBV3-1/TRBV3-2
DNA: TGTGCCAGCAGCGATGACAGGGGGCGAGGCTATGGCTACACCTTC
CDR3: CASSDDRGRGYGYTF

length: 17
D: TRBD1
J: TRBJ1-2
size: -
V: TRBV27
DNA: TGTGCCAGCAGTTCAACCCATTTACAGGGGGCAAGCTATGGCTACACCTTC
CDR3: CASSSTHLQGASYGYTF

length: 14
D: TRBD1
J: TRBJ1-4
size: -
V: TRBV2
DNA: TGTGCCAACGCAATGGACAGGGGTAATGAAAAACTGTTTTTT
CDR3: CANAMDRGNEKLFF

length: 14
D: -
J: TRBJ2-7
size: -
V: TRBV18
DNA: TGTGCCAGCTCACCATTTCCGTACTCCTACGAGCAGTACTTC
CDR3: CASSPFPYSYEQYF

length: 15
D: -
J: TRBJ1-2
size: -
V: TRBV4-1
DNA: TGCGCCAGCAGCCAAGAACAGGGACCTAACTATGGCTACACCTTC
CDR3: CASSQEQGPNYGYTF

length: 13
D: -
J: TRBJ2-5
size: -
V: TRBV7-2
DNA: TGTGCCAGCAGCTTAGGGAGCTTGGAGACCCAGTACTTC
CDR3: CASSLGSLETQYF

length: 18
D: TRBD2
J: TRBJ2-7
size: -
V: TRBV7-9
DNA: TGTGCCAGCAGCTGGGGGGGACTAGTGGGTATAAGCTCCTACGAGCAGTACTTC
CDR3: CASSWGGLVGISSYEQYF

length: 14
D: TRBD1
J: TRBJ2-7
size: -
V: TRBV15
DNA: TGTGCCACCAGCATCGGGGACAGCTCCTACGAGCAGTACTTC
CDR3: CATSIGDSSYEQYF

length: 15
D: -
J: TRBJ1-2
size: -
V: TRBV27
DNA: TGTGCCAGCAGTTTTATAGGGGGACGTAACTATGGCTACACCTTC
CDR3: CASSFIGGRNYGYTF

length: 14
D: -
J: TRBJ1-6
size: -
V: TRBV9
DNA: TGTGCCAGCAGCGTGGGGGACACCCTTTCACCCCTCCACTTT
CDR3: CASSVGDTLSPLHF

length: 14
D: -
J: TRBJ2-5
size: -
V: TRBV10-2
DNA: TGCGCCAGCAGTAAGTGGGGCAACCAAGAGACCCAGTACTTC
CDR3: CASSKWGNQETQYF

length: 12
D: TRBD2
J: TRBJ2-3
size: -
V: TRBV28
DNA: TGTGCCAGCAGCTTACTAGCGGGACCCTGGGATTTT
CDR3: CASSLLAGPWDF

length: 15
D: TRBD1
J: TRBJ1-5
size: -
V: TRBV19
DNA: TGTGCCAGTAGTACGTTCGGGACAGCAAATCAGCCCCAGCATTTT
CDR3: CASSTFGTANQPQHF

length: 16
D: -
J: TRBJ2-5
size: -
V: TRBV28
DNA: TGTGCCAGCAGTTCCCCCGAACAGGGAAGCCAAGAGACCCAGTACTTC
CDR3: CASSSPEQGSQETQYF

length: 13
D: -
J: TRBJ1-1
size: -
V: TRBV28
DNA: TGTGCCAGCAGTTTTAGTAGTCTCCCTGAAGCTTTCTTT
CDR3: CASSFSSLPEAFF

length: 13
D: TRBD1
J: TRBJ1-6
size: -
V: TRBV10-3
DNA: TGTGCCATCAGTGGGGACAGGGACTCACCCCTCCACTTT
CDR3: CAISGDRDSPLHF

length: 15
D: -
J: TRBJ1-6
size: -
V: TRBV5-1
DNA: TGCGCCAGCAGCGCCCACGAGGGTGGCAATTCACCCCTCCACTTT
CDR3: CASSAHEGGNSPLHF

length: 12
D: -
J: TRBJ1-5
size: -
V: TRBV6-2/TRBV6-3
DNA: TGTGCCAGCAGTTATCCTGATCAGCCCCAGCATTTT
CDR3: CASSYPDQPQHF

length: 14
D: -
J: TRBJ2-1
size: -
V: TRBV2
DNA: TGTGCCAGCAGTATAAGCAAGTCCTACAATGAGCAGTTCTTC
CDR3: CASSISKSYNEQFF

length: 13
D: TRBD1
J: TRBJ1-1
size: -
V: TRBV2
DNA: TGTGCCACCGCCACGGACAGGGGGGCTGAAGCTTTCTTT
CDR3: CATATDRGAEAFF

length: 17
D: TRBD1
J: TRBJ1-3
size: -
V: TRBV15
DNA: TGTGCCACCAGCAGAGGGACAGGGGCCAACCCCGGAAACACCATATATTTT
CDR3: CATSRGTGANPGNTIYF

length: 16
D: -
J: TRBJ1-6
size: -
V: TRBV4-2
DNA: TGTGCCAGCAGCGAGGAACCGACTCCGAAAAATTCACCCCTCCACTTT
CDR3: CASSEEPTPKNSPLHF

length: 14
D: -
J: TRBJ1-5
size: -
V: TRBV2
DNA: TGTGCCAGCAGTGTAGCGAAAGGGGCTCAGCCCCAGCATTTT
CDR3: CASSVAKGAQPQHF

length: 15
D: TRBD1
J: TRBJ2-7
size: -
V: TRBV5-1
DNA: TGCGCCAGCAGGTCCGGGACAGGGGGCTTCAACGAGCAGTACTTC
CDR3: CASRSGTGGFNEQYF

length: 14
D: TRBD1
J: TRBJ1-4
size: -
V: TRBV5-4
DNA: TGTGCCAGCAGCATACAGGGGAGAAACGAAAAACTGTTTTTT
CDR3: CASSIQGRNEKLFF

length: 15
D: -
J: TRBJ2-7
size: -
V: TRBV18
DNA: TGTGCCAGCTCACCACCGGGGCAGGCGATCTACGAGCAGTACTTC
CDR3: CASSPPGQAIYEQYF

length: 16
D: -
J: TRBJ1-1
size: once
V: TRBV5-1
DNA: TGCGCCAGCAGCTTGGAGGCAGGGGCTGGGAACACTGAAGCTTTCTTT
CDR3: CASSLEAGAGNTEAFF

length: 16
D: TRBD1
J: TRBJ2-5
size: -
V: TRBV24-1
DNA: TGTGCCACCAGTGCTCCAGGACAGGGGCCAAAAGAGACCCAGTACTTC
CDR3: CATSAPGQGPKETQYF

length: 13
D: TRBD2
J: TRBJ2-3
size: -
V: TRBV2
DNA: TGTGCCAGCAGACGGGAGGCCACAGATACGCAGTATTTT
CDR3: CASRREATDTQYF

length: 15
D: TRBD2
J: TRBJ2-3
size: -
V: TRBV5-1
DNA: TGCGCCAGCAGCTTGGCCTCGACTAGCGGAGATACGCAGTATTTT
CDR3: CASSLASTSGDTQYF